These T cell receptor beta chains were read from a single sample in a study of blood T cell repertoires in COVID-19. Assay: immunoSEQ multiplex PCR; the TCRdb copy retains only in-frame clones and omits some. The sample shows about 83,000 clones, roughly 90% of them seen only once. Source material: peripheral blood. Source of these receptors: a woman of 80 years or more with active or convalescent COVID-19. Both conserved end residues are part of each CDR3. The D gene is left open where the match is weak. Clone size, where shown, is once, few, many, or a class for clones that have expanded.

. | TRBD1 | TRBJ2-7 | TRBV18 | TGTGCCAGCTCGACCGACAGGGATCCCTCCTACGAGCAGTACTTC | CASSTDRDPSYEQYF
. | . | TRBJ1-1 | TRBV2 | TGTGCCAGCAGTTGGCCTGAAGCTTTCTTT | CASSWPEAFF
. | . | TRBJ1-5 | TRBV5-1 | TGCGCCAGCAGCCCCGGACTTACCCTGGAGCAGCCCCAGCATTTT | CASSPGLTLEQPQHF
. | . | TRBJ1-2 | TRBV28 | TGTGCCAGCAGTTTACAGGGGTATGGCTACACCTTC | CASSLQGYGYTF
once | . | TRBJ1-1 | TRBV6-5 | TGTGCCACTCTCTTAACAGGGAACACTGAAGCTTTCTTT | CATLLTGNTEAFF
. | . | TRBJ1-1 | TRBV28 | TGTGCCAGCAGCCAGAACACTGAAGCTTTCTTT | CASSQNTEAFF
. | TRBD1 | TRBJ1-5 | TRBV6-2/TRBV6-3 | TGTGCCAGCAGTCCCACCGGGACAGGGAATCAGCCCCAGCATTTT | CASSPTGTGNQPQHF
. | TRBD1 | TRBJ2-2 | TRBV5-4 | TGTGCCAGCAGCAACGACAGGGTCCGTAACGGGGAGCTGTTTTTT | CASSNDRVRNGELFF
. | . | TRBJ2-2 | TRBV3-1/TRBV3-2 | TGTGCCAGCAGCCAAGTAGGCGGGGGCGGCTGGGAGCTGTTTTTT | CASSQVGGGGWELFF
. | TRBD1 | TRBJ2-1 | TRBV5-1 | TGCGCCAGCAGCTTGAAAGGACAGGGGCAGTTCTTC | CASSLKGQGQFF
. | TRBD2 | TRBJ2-7 | TRBV6-5 | TGTGCCAGCAAAAACGGGGAGGGGATTTACGAGCAGTACTTC | CASKNGEGIYEQYF
. | . | TRBJ2-6 | TRBV25-1 | TGTGCCAGCAGTGTGGACAGCTTCTCTGGGGCCAACGTCCTGACTTTC | CASSVDSFSGANVLTF
. | . | TRBJ1-2 | TRBV6-5 | TGTGCCAGCAGCGCAGGGGCGGCCTATGGCTACACCTTC | CASSAGAAYGYTF
. | . | TRBJ1-1 | TRBV29-1 | TGCAGCGTTGTTCCACAGAACACTGAAGCTTTCTTT | CSVVPQNTEAFF
. | TRBD1 | TRBJ1-1 | TRBV12-5 | TGTGCTAGTGGAACCGGACAGGGGCCGAACACTGAAGCTTTCTTT | CASGTGQGPNTEAFF
. | . | TRBJ1-3 | TRBV5-1 | TGCGCCAGCAGCTTGGAGGGGGTAGACACCATATATTTT | CASSLEGVDTIYF
. | TRBD1 | TRBJ1-6 | TRBV4-1 | TGCGCCAGCAGCCAAGTAACAGGGGGCATATCCTATAATTCACCCCTCCACTTT | CASSQVTGGISYNSPLHF
. | . | TRBJ2-1 | TRBV5-3 | TGTGCCAGAAGCTTGAGGACGGGGGGCTTCTACAATGAGCAGTTCTTC | CARSLRTGGFYNEQFF